These T cell receptor beta chains were read from a single sample in a study of T cell responses to AZD1222 COVID-19 vaccine. The assay was immunoSEQ multiplex PCR, and TCRdb's table has in-frame clones only and misses some. The table shows about 39,000 clones, with approximately 90% occurring only once. Sequencing was performed on peripheral blood, taken 28 days after the second AZD1222 dose. The receptors shown here come from an adult who received the AZD1222 COVID-19 vaccine. The CDR3 runs from the conserved cysteine through the conserved F or W. Fields, in order: CDR3 protein, V gene.

CASTPGGRNQETQYF TRBV9
CASSLAGESYEQYF TRBV6-2/TRBV6-3
CASSQAQGANVLTF TRBV3-1/TRBV3-2
CASSMERGQPQHF TRBV19
CASSFSAGVREQYF TRBV7-2
CASSLQGSGRGSEQFF TRBV7-2
CASSLEIVTYEQYF TRBV7-2
CASSLAGARNSPLHF TRBV7-2
CASSFWGQMAPLHF TRBV11-2
CASSVDPGTGSGANVLTF TRBV9
CASSFPGLASRETQYF TRBV5-6
CATSDPGTSGIGDTQYF TRBV24-1
CASSFQGAIGELFF TRBV27
CSVQGNLYEQYF TRBV29-1
CASKKRGAVDTGELFF TRBV11-3
CASSLGGGGAGVGDTQYF TRBV5-1
CASSYRGSGGSDEQYF TRBV6-5
CATSRDTPSRNGYTF TRBV15
CASSHSRGGSGNTEAFF TRBV5-4
CASSATGGWGYTF TRBV7-2
CASSKEGGQGPTNNEQYF TRBV21-1
CASSQRENGYTF TRBV3-1/TRBV3-2
CASSLERATAQPQHF TRBV5-4
CASSPGQGYGNTIYF TRBV7-9
CASMRRRDSYEQYF TRBV6-5
CASGTGTQNTEAFF TRBV5-1
CASSLSWQPQETQYF TRBV27
CAISLQGFAEAFF TRBV10-3
CASSPTHAGEQYF TRBV5-6
CATSRDRGPDTQYF TRBV15
CASSQSRDEDGGYTF TRBV23-1
CASSSPSPGTGANTEAFF TRBV11-3
CASSPAGFNYGYTF TRBV6-5
CASSPVGSSYNSPLHF TRBV18
CASSYSMDGAGNTIYF TRBV6-5
CASGLTGARYGYTF TRBV12-5
CASSVVSRLAGGKTYNEQFF TRBV9
CASSLIAGVNTGELFF TRBV7-3
CASSLDRLSGELFF TRBV11-2
CASSPGTAQPQHF TRBV6-5
CASSDGAVTF TRBV6-1
CASSSEVGTEAFF TRBV6-2/TRBV6-3
CASSLAGSSYEQYF TRBV5-1
CASSQDPGRYTDTQYF TRBV4-2
CASSSGTAHTEAFF TRBV5-1
CATSRDFEQFF TRBV15
CASLSGTGSEKLFF TRBV18
CASSLFGGTDRGSHSGNTIYF TRBV5-1
CASSPVGNQPQHF TRBV12-3/TRBV12-4
CASSLAGGWQETQYF TRBV5-1